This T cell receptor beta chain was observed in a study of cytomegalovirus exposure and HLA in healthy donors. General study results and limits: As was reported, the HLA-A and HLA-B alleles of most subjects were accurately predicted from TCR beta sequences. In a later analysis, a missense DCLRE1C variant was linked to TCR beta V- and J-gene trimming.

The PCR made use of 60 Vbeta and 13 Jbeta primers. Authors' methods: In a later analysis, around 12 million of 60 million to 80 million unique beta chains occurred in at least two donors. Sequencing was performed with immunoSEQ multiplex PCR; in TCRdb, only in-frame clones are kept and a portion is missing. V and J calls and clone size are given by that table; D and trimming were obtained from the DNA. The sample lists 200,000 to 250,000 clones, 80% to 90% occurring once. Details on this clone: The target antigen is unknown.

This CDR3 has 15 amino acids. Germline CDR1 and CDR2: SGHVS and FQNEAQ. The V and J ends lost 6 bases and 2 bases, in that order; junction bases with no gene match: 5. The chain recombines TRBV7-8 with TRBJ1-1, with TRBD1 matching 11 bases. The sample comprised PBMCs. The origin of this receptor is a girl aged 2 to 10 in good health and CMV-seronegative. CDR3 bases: TGTGCCAGCAGATCCCGGACAGGGGGCAACACTGAAGCTTTCTTT. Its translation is CASRSRTGGNTEAFF.